One and the same sample provided the 23 T cell receptor beta chains below, sequenced in a study of CD8+CD57+ T cells in acquired aplastic anemia. Profiling that covered TCR beta VDJ and CDR3 relied on genomic DNA as its template. TCRdb reprocessed the reads with MiXCR, giving one entry per CDR3 protein. The sample lists 180,000 or so distinct CDR3 sequences, 40% to 55% occurring once. The sample comprised sorted CD4+, CD8+, or CD8+CD57+ T cells (not recorded which) from PBMCs. These receptors originate from a human donor in good health.

With respect to this clonotype: It may be a read error: a sequence one base away is much more abundant. DNA of the CDR3: TGTGCCAGCGGGAATCCGGACCTCTACGAGCAGTACTTC. It encodes CASGNPDLYEQYF. The rearrangement joins TRBV6-4 to TRBJ2-7; D remains unclear. The ends were cut back, 8 bases at V and 3 bases at J, with 14 bases in the middle. Per the germline V gene, CDR1 is MRHNA and CDR2 is SNTAGT. The CDR3 runs 13 residues.

This sequence joins TRBV12-3 or TRBV12-4 and TRBJ2-7; perhaps TRBD1 as D (6 bases). This CDR3 contains 15 residues. Trimming removed 6 bases from V and 4 bases from J, with 19 bases in between. The CDR3: CASSHIKQGVYEQYF. DNA of the CDR3: TGTGCCAGCAGCCACATAAAACAGGGCGTTTACGAGCAGTACTTC.

This rearrangement joins TRBV24-1 to TRBJ2-1; TRBD2 matches 9 bases. Germline V gene lookup returns CDR1 KGHDR and CDR2 SFDVKD. The V and J ends lost 5 bases and 0 bases, in that order; junction bases with no gene match: 7. CDR3 length equals 17 residues. As DNA, the CDR3 is TGTGCCACCAGTGTCTCTGGACTAGCGTCCTCCTACAATGAGCAGTTCTTC. Its protein is CATSVSGLASSYNEQFF.

This clonotype was detected many times. This sequence joins TRBV12-5 and TRBJ2-1; maybe TRBD2 (5 bases). V was pared by 9 bases and J by 7 bases, with 16 bases between. The CDR3 is 13 amino acids. Germline values: CDR1 LGHNT, CDR2 FRNRAP. In nucleotides, the CDR3 is TGTGCTAGCGCGAGGGAGACTGGAAATGAGCAGTTCTTC. It yields the protein CASARETGNEQFF.

About this clonotype itself: Possible read error: a much larger clone is one base away. V gene TRBV6-5 combines with J gene TRBJ2-2, with D perhaps assigned TRBD1 or TRBD2 (5 bases each). Germline CDR1 MNHEY, CDR2 SVGAGI. The length of the CDR3 is 14 residues. DNA for the CDR3: TGTGCCGGCAGTTACTCAGGGACCACCGGGGAGCTGTTTTTT. Protein sequence: CAGSYSGTTGELFF.

This clonotype turned up a few times. The chain uses TRBV4-1 and TRBJ2-7, with 7 bases matching TRBD1. The CDR3 spans 14 residues. The V and J ends lost 5 bases and 0 bases, in that order; junction bases with no gene match: 4. In germline, CDR1 is MGHRA, CDR2 YSYEKL. CDR3 residues: CASSETGLSYEQYF. CDR3 bases: TGCGCCAGCAGCGAGACAGGGCTCTCCTACGAGCAGTACTTC.

This clonotype was seen many times. The CDR3 DNA sequence: TGTGCCAGCAGCTTAGTAACAGTAGGAGTGGAGTTCTTC. Amino acid sequence: CASSLVTVGVEFF. The chain links TRBV7-9 to TRBJ2-1; D is uncertain. The CDR3 is made up of 13 amino acids. The germline gives CDR1 SEHNR, CDR2 FQNEAQ (reference sequence). The ends were cut back, 1 base at V and 14 bases at J, with 15 bases in the middle.

This clonotype has a count of ten or more. J is TRBJ2-3 and V is TRBV11-3; D unclear. This CDR3 has 15 amino acids. CDR1 is SGHNT and CDR2 is YENEEA in the germline V gene. With 4 bases removed from V and 2 bases from J, the gap between germline ends came to 13 bases. The chain's CDR3 is CASSSQTIFTDTQYF. The CDR3 nucleotides are TGTGCCAGCAGCTCCCAGACAATCTTCACAGATACGCAGTATTTT.

Only a few counts were recorded for this clonotype. V gene TRBV10-3 combines with J gene TRBJ2-7; unclear D gene. Trimming took 0 bases from V and 10 from J, leaving 13 bases between them. In germline, CDR1 is ENHRY, CDR2 SYGVKD. CDR3 length: 13 amino acids. In DNA, the CDR3 is TGTGCCATCAGTGAGTCAGTGGACCGTGATCAGTACTTC. Amino acids: CAISESVDRDQYF.

The chain links TRBV20-1 to TRBJ1-1, with D unresolved. The CDR3 contains 14 residues. The V end lost 0 bases, the J end lost 1 base, and 9 bases lay between the germline ends. Germline-derived CDR1 and CDR2 are DFQATT and SNEGSKA (reference sequence). The CDR3 sequence: CSAREAGRNTEAFF. CDR3 bases: TGCAGTGCTAGAGAGGCCGGGAGGAACACTGAAGCTTTCTTT.

This clonotype has just one count. The rearrangement uses TRBV24-1 and TRBJ2-2; 10 positions match TRBD1. Trimming at V came to 7 bases and at J to 7 bases, leaving 5 bases not matched to a gene. The CDR3 length is 14 residues. From germline, CDR1 is KGHDR and CDR2 SFDVKD. CDR3: CATRGGQGNGELFF. The CDR3 DNA reads as TGTGCCACCAGAGGGGGACAGGGGAACGGGGAGCTGTTTTTT.

This clonotype was seen at least ten times. CDR3 nucleotide sequence: TGTGCCAGTAGTATGTGGACTGAGAACAATGAGCAGTTCTTC. The encoded protein is CASSMWTENNEQFF. The chain uses TRBV19 and TRBJ2-1; D perhaps matches TRBD2 (5 bases). CDR3 length: 14 residues. Germline lookup yields CDR1 LNHDA and CDR2 SQIVND (reference sequence). The V end lost 3 bases, the J end lost 5 bases, and 11 bases lay between the germline ends.

The chain employs TRBV29-1 and TRBJ2-5; possible D gene TRBD1, 5 bases. CDR3 length: 11 residues. Germline CDR1 and CDR2: SQVTM and ANQGSEA. V lost 1 base to trimming and J lost 7 bases, with 7 bases between them. The CDR3 DNA sequence: TGCAGCGTTGAAGGGGGCCGGACCCAGTACTTC. It yields the protein CSVEGGRTQYF. Looking up the rest from reference TRBV29-1 and TRBJ2-5 gives the full variable domain: SAVISQKPSRDICQRGTSLTIQCQVDSQVTMMFWYRQQPGQSLTLIATANQGSEATYESGFVIDKFPISRPNLTFSTLTVSNMSPEDSSIYLCSVEGGRTQYFGPGTRLLVL.

A note on this clonotype: A much more abundant neighbour one base away suggests this may be a read error. V and J are TRBV10-3 and TRBJ1-5; the D gene is possibly TRBD1 (5 bases). V lost 10 bases and J 0 bases, leaving 19 bases between the germline ends. The CDR3 is 16 residues long. CDR1 is ENHRY, CDR2 SYGVKD, per germline. Written as DNA, the CDR3 is TGTGCCACCTTCCTCCTAAGCAGGGCTAGCAATCAGCCCCAGCATTTT. It codes for CATFLLSRASNQPQHF.

The V and J genes are TRBV4-3 and TRBJ1-4; the match to TRBD1 covers 7 bases. In germline, CDR1 is LGHNA, CDR2 YSLEER. The V segment lost 4 bases and the J segment 8 bases; nucleotides outside the gene matches: 4. The CDR3 contains 13 residues. The CDR3 spells CASSPTGREKLFF. CDR3 bases: TGCGCCAGCAGCCCGACAGGGAGGGAAAAACTGTTTTTT.

V and J are TRBV10-1 and TRBJ2-1; perhaps D is TRBD1 or TRBD2 (7 bases each). Per the germline V gene, CDR1 is WNHNN and CDR2 is SYGVQD (reference sequence). The CDR3 is 10 residues long. V lost 10 bases, J lost 9 bases, and 10 bases lay in between. The CDR3 DNA follows: TGCGCCACCAGGGGGGGTGAGCAGTTCTTC. The encoded protein is CATRGGEQFF.

This clonotype was detected many times. The chain employs TRBV9 and TRBJ1-3; D is possibly TRBD1 (5 bases). Germline assignment: CDR1 SGDLS and CDR2 YYNGEE. The CDR3 runs to 15 residues. The V and J ends lost 4 bases and 0 bases respectively, with 11 bases between them. In DNA form, the CDR3 reads TGTGCCAGCAGCCCACGGGACCACTCTGGAAACACCATATATTTT. Translated, it gives CASSPRDHSGNTIYF.

In this sample, this clonotype turned up many times. The chain recombines TRBV19 with TRBJ1-1; tentative D call: TRBD1 (5 bases). The ends were cut back, 1 base at V and 7 bases at J, with 7 bases in the middle. The CDR3 extends over 12 amino acids. Germline V gene sequence: CDR1 LNHDA, CDR2 SQIVND (reference sequence). In nucleotides, the CDR3 is TGTGCCAGTAGTATAGGAGACAGTGAAGCTTTCTTT. This translates into CASSIGDSEAFF.

This clonotype was counted ten times or more. This chain uses TRBV5-1 with TRBJ2-5, with TRBD1 identical over 9 bases. The CDR3 consists of 16 residues. Germline V gene lookup returns CDR1 SGHRS and CDR2 YFSETQ. The trim removed 4 bases at V and 0 bases at J, leaving 7 bases unmatched. The CDR3 DNA sequence: TGCGCCAGCAGCCGGACGACAGGGGGGAACCAAGAGACCCAGTACTTC. As protein: CASSRTTGGNQETQYF.

This sequence joins TRBV12-3 or TRBV12-4 and TRBJ1-2, with 9 bases that match TRBD1. CDR3 length: 14 residues. V shed 5 bases and J 6 bases; nucleotides not matched to a gene: 7. CDR3 DNA sequence: TGTGCCAGCAGTGAAGGGACAGGGTTCGATGGCTACACCTTC. Amino acid sequence: CASSEGTGFDGYTF.

With respect to this clonotype: Just one base apart from a much larger clone, this may be a read error. The V and J genes are TRBV6-2 or TRBV6-3 and TRBJ1-2, with no clear D. The V gene's germline CDR1 is MNHEY and CDR2 SVGEGT. CDR3 length: 12 amino acids. V dropped 6 bases and J dropped 0 bases, with 5 bases sitting between them. CDR3 region: CASSNSNYGYTF. CDR3 bases: TGTGCCAGCAGCAACTCTAACTATGGCTACACCTTC.

This clonotype showed up just a few times. This chain uses TRBV9 with TRBJ2-7; D is undetermined. The CDR3 runs to 10 residues. CDR1 and CDR2 from the germline V gene are SGDLS and YYNGEE. Trimming removed 7 bases at V and 2 bases at J, with 4 bases between. The CDR3 DNA sequence: TGTGCCAGCCCCCCCTACGAGCAGTACTTC. Translation: CASPPYEQYF. The full variable domain, its missing parts supplied by reference TRBV9 and TRBJ2-7, is DSGVTQTPKHLITATGQRVTLRCSPRSGDLSVYWYQQSLDQGLQFLIQYYNGEERAKGNILERFSAQQFPDLHSELNLSSLELGDSALYFCASPPYEQYFGPGTRLTVT.

V is TRBV7-2 and J is TRBJ1-1; D is unresolved. V was clipped by 5 bases and J by 5 bases, with 9 bases between them. The CDR3 runs to 12 residues. In germline, CDR1 is SGHTA, CDR2 FQGNSA. The CDR3, as DNA: TGTGCCAGCAGCCTGAGGGAGACTGAAGCTTTCTTT. Its translation: CASSLRETEAFF.